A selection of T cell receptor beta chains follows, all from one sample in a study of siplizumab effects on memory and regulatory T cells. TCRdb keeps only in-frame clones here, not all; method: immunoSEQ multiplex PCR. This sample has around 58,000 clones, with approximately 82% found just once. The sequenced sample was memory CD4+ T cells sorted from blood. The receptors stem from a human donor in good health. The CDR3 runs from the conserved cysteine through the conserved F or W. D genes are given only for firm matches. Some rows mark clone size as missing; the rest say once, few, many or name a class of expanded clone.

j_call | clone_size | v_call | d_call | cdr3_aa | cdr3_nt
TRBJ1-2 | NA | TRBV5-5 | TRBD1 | CASSLVTGALGGGYTF | TGTGCCAGCAGCTTGGTGACAGGGGCCCTCGGGGGAGGCTACACCTTC
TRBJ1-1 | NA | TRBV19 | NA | CASSPRNRRSEAFF | TGTGCCAGTAGTCCCAGGAACCGTAGGTCTGAAGCTTTCTTT
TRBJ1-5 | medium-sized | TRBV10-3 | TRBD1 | CAISEGGQGALPQHF | TGTGCCATCAGTGAGGGAGGACAGGGGGCTTTGCCCCAGCATTTT
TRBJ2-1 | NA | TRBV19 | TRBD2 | CASSIGQAGENEQFF | TGTGCCAGTAGTATAGGGCAAGCGGGAGAGAATGAGCAGTTCTTC
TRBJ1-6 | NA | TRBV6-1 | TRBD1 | CASSRQGSDSPLHF | TGTGCCAGCAGTAGACAGGGCTCAGATTCACCCCTCCACTTT
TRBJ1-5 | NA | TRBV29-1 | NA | CSVRDNFNQPQHF | TGCAGCGTGCGAGACAACTTCAATCAGCCCCAGCATTTT
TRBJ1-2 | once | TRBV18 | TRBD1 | CASSPRDRVTHNYGYTF | TGTGCCAGCTCACCACGGGACAGGGTCACCCATAACTATGGCTACACCTTC
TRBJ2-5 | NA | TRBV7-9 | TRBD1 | CASSLAKGQGHQETQYF | TGTGCCAGCAGCTTAGCGAAGGGACAGGGGCACCAAGAGACCCAGTACTTC
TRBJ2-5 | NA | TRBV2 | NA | CARARGGAGETQYF | TGTGCCAGGGCCCGGGGCGGTGCCGGAGAGACCCAGTACTTC
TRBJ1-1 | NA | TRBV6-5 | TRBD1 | CASSYIGQGGGEAFF | TGTGCCAGCAGTTACATAGGACAGGGAGGTGGTGAAGCTTTCTTT